Listed here are 15 T cell receptor beta chains from one sample, sequenced in a study of T cell repertoires in ileal Crohn's disease. Data came from immunoSEQ multiplex PCR; TCRdb stores just in-frame clones and leaves some out. The table has about 6,500 clones, roughly 70% seen once. Sequenced material: ileal tissue. The receptors shown here come from an adult with Crohn's disease.

The J gene is TRBJ2-3, the V gene TRBV5-1; 10 positions match TRBD1. Trimming at V came to 3 bases and at J to 3 bases, leaving 7 bases not matched to a gene. Germline CDR1 and CDR2: SGHRS and YFSETQ. The length of the CDR3 is 16 residues. This chain's CDR3 is CASSYRQGARTDTQYF. CDR3 DNA sequence: TGCGCCAGCAGCTATCGACAGGGGGCGCGAACAGATACGCAGTATTTT.

V and J are TRBV5-4 and TRBJ1-2; D is perhaps TRBD1 (5 bases). V lost 5 bases and J 3 bases, leaving 11 bases between the germline ends. Germline CDR1 is SGHNT and CDR2 is YYREEE (reference sequence). The CDR3 has 13 residues. CDR3 coding DNA: TGTGCCAGCAGGAGGGACTCGGACTATGGCTACACCTTC. Residues: CASRRDSDYGYTF.

This rearrangement joins TRBV13 to TRBJ1-3; no clear D gene. Germline V gene data show CDR1 as PRHDT and CDR2 as FYEKMQ (reference sequence). The CDR3 contains 15 residues. Trimming left V 5 bases short and J 2 bases short, with 13 bases between. CDR3 sequence (DNA): TGTGCCAGCAGCCCGAGTTCGTCCCCTGGAAACACCATATATTTT. Translating it yields CASSPSSSPGNTIYF. The whole variable domain, remainder taken from reference TRBV13 and TRBJ1-3, is AAGVIQSPRHLIKEKRETATLKCYPIPRHDTVYWYQQGPGQDPQFLISFYEKMQSDKGSIPDRFSAQQFSDYHSELNMSSLELGDSALYFCASSPSSSPGNTIYFGEGSWLTVV.

The gene calls are TRBV14 and TRBJ2-7; D perhaps matches TRBD1 (5 bases). The CDR3 is made up of 13 amino acids. CDR1 is SGHDN and CDR2 is FVKESK in the germline V gene. V lost 2 bases, J lost 2 bases, and 7 bases lay in between. For the CDR3, the DNA is TGTGCCAGCAGCCAAAGGGGTACCTACGAGCAGTACTTC. This sequence encodes CASSQRGTYEQYF.

This sequence joins TRBV6-5 and TRBJ1-2, with 10 nucleotides matching TRBD1. Trimming cost V 4 bases and J 5 bases; bases outside gene matches: 7. Germline V gives CDR1 MNHEY, CDR2 SVGAGI. The CDR3 totals 15 residues. CDR3 nucleotide sequence: TGTGCCAGCAGTTCGAGACAGGGGGCGCGGTATGGCTACACCTTC. Translating gives CASSSRQGARYGYTF.

The chain joins TRBV30 to TRBJ2-7, with D uncertain. With 0 bases removed from V and 6 bases from J, the gap between germline ends came to 18 bases. The CDR3 contains 15 residues. CDR1 and CDR2 (germline): GTSNPN, SVGIG (reference sequence). This CDR3 reads CAWSVLALPSREQYF. The CDR3 DNA reads as TGTGCCTGGAGTGTGTTGGCTCTCCCTTCCCGCGAGCAGTACTTC.

The V call is TRBV10-3, the J call TRBJ2-2, with D possibly matching TRBD2 (5 bases). The V and J ends lost 7 bases and 2 bases respectively, with 17 bases between them. The CDR3 is 16 residues long. Germline V gene data show CDR1 as ENHRY and CDR2 as SYGVKD. CDR3: CAITPAAGGNTGELFF. The DNA for the CDR3 is TGTGCCATCACCCCCGCGGCGGGTGGTAACACCGGGGAGCTGTTTTTT.

This chain joins TRBV6-1 and TRBJ1-2; D is perhaps TRBD1 (6 bases). Trimming took 0 bases from V and 4 from J, leaving 15 bases between them. The CDR3 runs to 16 residues. CDR1 is MNHNS, CDR2 SASEGT, per germline. Here the CDR3 reads CASSEAVDRGPYGYTF. CDR3 nucleotide sequence: TGTGCCAGCAGTGAAGCCGTGGACAGAGGCCCCTATGGCTACACCTTC.

This chain connects TRBV4-1 to TRBJ1-2; TRBD1 agrees at 8 bases. This CDR3 is built from 17 residues. Germline CDR1 reads MGHRA; CDR2 reads YSYEKL. The V gene end was trimmed by 3 bases and the J gene end by 0 bases; junction bases not matched to a gene: 9. CDR3: CASSQAPGQAANYGYTF. DNA for the CDR3: TGCGCCAGCAGCCAGGCCCCGGGACAGGCGGCTAACTATGGCTACACCTTC.

In this sample, this clone turned up a few times. Other DNA sequences in this sample translate to the same CDR3. V gene TRBV4-2 combines with J gene TRBJ1-5, with 7 bases aligning to TRBD1. The CDR3 spans 15 residues. Germline CDR1 is LGHNA and CDR2 is YNFKEQ. With 4 bases clipped from V and 0 bases from J, the junction kept 3 bases outside the gene matches. The CDR3 loop reads CASSLTGDSNQPQHF. CDR3 coding DNA: TGTGCCAGCAGCCTCACAGGGGATAGCAATCAGCCCCAGCATTTT.

V and J are TRBV6-1 and TRBJ2-5; 7 bases map to TRBD2. This CDR3 has 15 residues. CDR1 MNHNS and CDR2 SASEGT come from the germline V gene. J was trimmed by 4 bases and V by 3 bases; bases with no gene match: 8. The CDR3 is CASSETSGGGETQYF. The DNA of the CDR3 is TGTGCCAGCAGTGAGACTAGTGGGGGGGGAGAGACCCAGTACTTC.

This clone came up a few times. The chain is built from TRBV30 and TRBJ1-2; TRBD1 might be the D (6 bases). This CDR3 is built from 13 residues. Trimming took 3 bases from V and 7 from J, leaving 15 bases between them. The germline gives CDR1 GTSNPN, CDR2 SVGIG (reference sequence). In DNA form, the CDR3 reads TGTGCCTGGAGCAGGGGTGGAATAGCTGGCTACACCTTC. Protein product: CAWSRGGIAGYTF.

The chain carries TRBV6-5 and TRBJ2-7, with 7 bases that match TRBD1. The germline gives CDR1 MNHEY, CDR2 SVGAGI. V dropped 7 bases and J dropped 5; count of bases not matched to a gene: 11. The CDR3 extends over 14 amino acids. CDR3 protein: CASKPETGSHEQYF. In DNA, the CDR3 is TGTGCCAGCAAACCCGAGACAGGGAGCCACGAGCAGTACTTC.

The V gene is TRBV11-3, the J gene TRBJ2-3; 11 bases align to TRBD2. Germline V CDR1 and CDR2: SGHNT, YENEEA. The CDR3 is 16 amino acids. V dropped 5 bases and J dropped 2; count of bases not matched to a gene: 6. The CDR3 nucleotides read TGTGCCAGCAGCCCCGGACTAGCGGGCACCACAGATACGCAGTATTTT. Protein: CASSPGLAGTTDTQYF.

This clone was seen a single time. This chain's CDR3 is CASSFTPNYGYTF. The CDR3 region has the DNA TGTGCCAGCAGTTTTACACCTAACTATGGCTACACCTTC. This chain joins TRBV27 and TRBJ1-2; D ambiguous. This CDR3 region has 13 residues. V gave up 3 bases and J gave up 0 bases, with 5 bases separating them. Germline V gene data show CDR1 as MNHEY and CDR2 as SMNVEV (reference sequence).